Shown below are 25 T cell receptor beta chains from a single sample sequenced in a study of technical replicates of blood from a few donors. Repertoires were generated with immunoSEQ multiplex PCR, while TCRdb's copy carries only in-frame clones and drops some. Here the sample spans more than 65,000 clones, around 92% being singletons. Sequenced: T cells isolated from PBMCs. Receptor source: a human donor in good health.

This clone was seen a handful of times. The chain links TRBV5-1 to TRBJ1-1, with 8 positions matching TRBD1. The CDR3 runs 15 residues. The germline gives CDR1 SGHRS, CDR2 YFSETQ. The trim removed 2 bases at V and 4 bases at J, leaving 7 bases unmatched. CDR3 sequence (DNA): TGCGCCAGCAGCTTTGGCAGGGGGCAGGGCACTGAAGCTTTCTTT. Its protein product is CASSFGRGQGTEAFF.

The CDR3 loop is CASGWGRPLGAFF. Written as DNA, the CDR3 is TGTGCCAGCGGATGGGGCAGGCCCCTTGGAGCTTTCTTT. The V call is TRBV27, the J call TRBJ1-1; maybe TRBD1 (5 bases). The CDR3 totals 13 residues. Germline assignment: CDR1 MNHEY and CDR2 SMNVEV (reference sequence). The V end lost 8 bases, the J end lost 10 bases, and 20 bases lay between the germline ends.

The chain carries TRBV2 and TRBJ2-5; possibly TRBD1 for D (6 bases). V lost 5 bases, J lost 1 base, and 8 bases lay in between. Germline CDR1 reads SNHLY; CDR2 reads FYNNEI. The CDR3 totals 13 residues. CDR3 DNA sequence: TGTGCCAGCAGTCGACAGGTCCAAGAGACCCAGTACTTC. Translated: CASSRQVQETQYF.

The chain joins TRBV19 to TRBJ2-1, with 11 bases identical to TRBD2. Germline V gene sequence: CDR1 LNHDA, CDR2 SQIVND (reference sequence). The CDR3 length is 15 residues. V was pared by 5 bases and J by 7 bases, with 7 bases of the junction left unmatched. CDR3 protein: CASSALAGGRNEQFF. Here the CDR3 DNA reads TGTGCCAGTAGTGCTCTAGCGGGAGGCCGGAATGAGCAGTTCTTC.

The chain employs TRBV10-3 and TRBJ2-1, with TRBD2 identical over 8 bases. The CDR3 contains 14 residues. The germline CDR1 and CDR2 sequences are ENHRY and SYGVKD. Trimming at V came to 5 bases and at J to 6 bases, leaving 6 bases not matched to a gene. For the CDR3, the DNA is TGTGCCATCAGTACCGGGACTAGTAGCAATGAGCAGTTCTTC. Translating it yields CAISTGTSSNEQFF.

The rearrangement uses TRBV7-2 and TRBJ2-7; 7 nucleotides line up with TRBD2. The trim removed 5 bases at V and 6 bases at J, leaving 13 bases unmatched. The CDR3 consists of 15 residues. Germline CDR1 and CDR2: SGHTA and FQGNSA. Written as DNA, the CDR3 is TGTGCCAGCAGCCAAGCGGGAATAGGATCCGGCGAGCAGTACTTC. Encoded protein: CASSQAGIGSGEQYF.

The chain links TRBV28 to TRBJ2-7, with TRBD1 matching 9 bases. Trimming removed 3 bases from V and 4 bases from J; junction bases left unmatched: 7. The length of the CDR3 is 15 residues. Germline V gene lookup returns CDR1 MDHEN and CDR2 SYDVKM. CDR3: CASSFPGTGRYEQYF. The CDR3 region has the DNA TGTGCCAGCAGTTTCCCCGGGACAGGGCGATACGAGCAGTACTTC.

This clone showed up just once. V is TRBV29-1 and J is TRBJ1-2; 7 positions agree with TRBD1. J was trimmed by 8 bases and V by 3 bases; bases with no gene match: 6. The germline CDR1 and CDR2 sequences are SQVTM and ANQGSEA. The CDR3 has 12 amino acids. As DNA, the CDR3 is TGCAGCGTTGAGATTGGGACAGAGGGCTACACCTTC. Amino acids: CSVEIGTEGYTF.

The rearrangement joins TRBV11-2 to TRBJ2-7, with TRBD2 as a possible D gene (5 bases). V shed 4 bases and J shed 1 base, with 8 bases lying between them. This CDR3 has 13 amino acids. CDR1 SGHAT and CDR2 FQNNGV come from the germline V gene. CDR3 protein: CASSSGLSYEQYF. CDR3 nucleotides: TGTGCCAGCAGCTCCGGACTGTCCTACGAGCAGTACTTC.

The chain uses TRBV7-9 and TRBJ1-1; D gene ambiguous. Germline values: CDR1 SEHNR, CDR2 FQNEAQ (reference sequence). The CDR3 totals 10 residues. V lost 3 bases and J 10 bases, leaving 6 bases between the germline ends. The CDR3 DNA reads TGTGCCAGCAGCTTTACTTTAGCTTTCTTT. This gives the protein CASSFTLAFF.

The V gene is TRBV2, the J gene TRBJ2-3; 7 bases align to TRBD2. After removal of 8 bases from V and 0 bases from J, the junction contained 8 bases not matched to a gene. Germline V lookup: CDR1 SNHLY, CDR2 FYNNEI. The CDR3 covers 15 residues. This chain's CDR3 is CASGDYALSTDTQYF. The CDR3 DNA reads TGTGCCAGCGGGGACTATGCTTTAAGCACAGATACGCAGTATTTT.

CDR3 bases: TGCGCCAGCAGTGACAGCTCCTACGAGCAGTACTTC. It yields the protein CASSDSSYEQYF. The chain is built from TRBV10-1 and TRBJ2-7; D call uncertain. In germline, CDR1 is WNHNN, CDR2 SYGVQD (reference sequence). Trimming cost V 3 bases and J 0 bases, with 3 bases left between them. This CDR3 is 12 amino acids long.

The genes are TRBV2 and TRBJ1-3, with D possibly TRBD1 on 5 matching bases. V lost 7 bases to trimming and J lost 3 bases, with 13 bases between them. The CDR3 spans 14 residues. Germline CDR1 SNHLY, CDR2 FYNNEI. The CDR3 loop reads CASNAGGVGNTIYF. Here the CDR3 DNA reads TGTGCCAGCAACGCTGGGGGGGTTGGAAACACCATATATTTT.

The rearrangement uses TRBV5-1 and TRBJ2-5; TRBD1 matches at 9 bases. Germline lookup yields CDR1 SGHRS and CDR2 YFSETQ. J was trimmed by 0 bases and V by 0 bases; bases with no gene match: 3. The CDR3 totals 16 residues. The CDR3 nucleotides read TGCGCCAGCAGCTTGGGAGACAGGGGGTACCAAGAGACCCAGTACTTC. As protein: CASSLGDRGYQETQYF.

This clone was counted between two and nine times. The DNA of the CDR3 is TGCAGCGCTCAGGTGGAGGGCACTGAAGCTTTCTTT. It translates to CSAQVEGTEAFF. The chain uses TRBV29-1 and TRBJ1-1; D is uncertain. This CDR3 has 12 amino acids. V shed 7 bases and J shed 4 bases, with 13 bases lying between them. In germline, CDR1 is SQVTM, CDR2 ANQGSEA.

Only one count was recorded for this clone. This chain connects TRBV27 to TRBJ1-1, with D possibly being TRBD1 (5 bases). V was cut by 4 bases and J by 3 bases, with 18 bases left in between. Germline CDR1 reads MNHEY; CDR2 reads SMNVEV (reference sequence). The CDR3 totals 16 residues. CDR3 residues: CASSSLGEGLHTEAFF. The CDR3 region has the DNA TGTGCCAGCAGTTCCCTCGGGGAGGGGCTACACACTGAAGCTTTCTTT.

The CDR3 is CASSLTGSKETQYF. CDR3 nucleotides: TGTGCCAGCAGCTTGACAGGGAGCAAGGAGACCCAGTACTTC. The genes are TRBV7-9 and TRBJ2-5, with 7 bases matching TRBD1. The CDR3 length is 14 residues. V was clipped by 3 bases and J by 5 bases; unmatched bases: 6. Germline loops: CDR1 SEHNR, CDR2 FQNEAQ (reference sequence).

J is TRBJ1-4 and V is TRBV14; 8 nucleotides align to TRBD1. Germline assignment: CDR1 SGHDN and CDR2 FVKESK. The length of the CDR3 is 15 residues. V lost 1 base to trimming and J lost 8 bases; unmatched junction nucleotides: 6. CDR3 nucleotide sequence: TGTGCCAGCAGCCAAGGTCCAGGGGGCTTGGAAAAACTGTTTTTT. It codes for CASSQGPGGLEKLFF.

V gene TRBV7-9 combines with J gene TRBJ2-1; D possibly corresponds to TRBD2 (6 bases). Germline CDR1 is SEHNR and CDR2 is FQNEAQ (reference sequence). The length of the CDR3 is 14 residues. The ends were cut back, 3 bases at V and 8 bases at J, with 14 bases in the middle. DNA of the CDR3: TGTGCCAGCAGCTTTAGCGGCCCTCGGCATGAGCAGTTCTTC. This translates into CASSFSGPRHEQFF.

This chain connects TRBV6-6 to TRBJ2-7; D not resolved. From germline, CDR1 is MNHNY and CDR2 SVGAGI (reference sequence). The ends were cut back, 2 bases at V and 4 bases at J, with 12 bases in the middle. This CDR3 has 14 amino acids. The CDR3 protein is CASSYGQPIYEQYF. The CDR3, as DNA: TGTGCCAGCAGTTACGGGCAGCCAATTTACGAGCAGTACTTC.

The V and J genes are TRBV5-1 and TRBJ2-1; 8 bases line up with TRBD2. V shed 0 bases and J 2 bases; nucleotides not matched to a gene: 1. This CDR3 region has 15 residues. CDR1 and CDR2 (germline): SGHRS, YFSETQ. This CDR3 reads CASSLGTSPYNEQFF. CDR3 DNA sequence: TGCGCCAGCAGCTTGGGGACTAGCCCCTACAATGAGCAGTTCTTC.

The V call is TRBV5-6, the J call TRBJ2-2; D not certain. Germline V CDR1 and CDR2: SGHDT, YYEEEE. The germline V and J ends were trimmed by 8 bases and 4 bases, with 12 bases remaining between them. The CDR3 contains 13 residues. The CDR3 nucleotides are TGTGCCAGTACCTCCAGGCCCACCGGGGAGCTGTTTTTT. Translation: CASTSRPTGELFF.

This sequence joins TRBV18 and TRBJ1-2; 8 bases fit TRBD1. Germline CDR1 reads KGHSH; CDR2 reads LQKENI. The CDR3 consists of 15 residues. Germline trimming cut 5 bases from V and 3 bases from J; bases unmatched to any gene: 8. CDR3 region: CASSITVTGDYGYTF. In DNA, the CDR3 is TGTGCCAGCTCAATCACCGTGACAGGGGACTATGGCTACACCTTC.

This chain joins TRBV19 and TRBJ2-3, with 13 bases that match TRBD2. The CDR3 contains 15 residues. J was trimmed by 6 bases and V by 4 bases; bases with no gene match: 4. The V gene's germline CDR1 is LNHDA and CDR2 SQIVND (reference sequence). CDR3 amino acids: CASSKLAGGPDTQYF. Here the CDR3 DNA reads TGTGCCAGTAGTAAACTAGCGGGAGGGCCTGATACGCAGTATTTT.

In its sample, this clone was seen a few times. The chain is built from TRBV7-2 and TRBJ2-7; weak D call: TRBD1 (6 bases). Germline CDR1 and CDR2: SGHTA and FQGNSA. CDR3 size: 13 residues. V dropped 6 bases and J dropped 2 bases, with 11 bases sitting between them. This chain's CDR3 is CASSGTPTYEQYF. The CDR3 bases are TGTGCCAGCAGTGGGACACCTACCTACGAGCAGTACTTC.